The rows below give T cell receptor beta chains drawn from one sample of a study of cytomegalovirus exposure and HLA in healthy donors. TCRdb's table, derived via immunoSEQ multiplex PCR, lists solely in-frame clones and lacks some. The sample includes roughly 99,000 clones, 55% to 85% seen only once; the top ten take about 8%. The specimen was PBMCs. These receptors were collected from a man aged 25 to 40 in good health and CMV-seronegative. CDR3s include the opening cysteine and the closing phenylalanine or tryptophan. The order of the fields is clone size, V gene, J gene, D gene, CDR3 protein, CDR3 DNA. The D gene is left open where the match is weak. Expanded clones get a size class; other rows say once, few or many, or leave the size out.

size: NA; V: TRBV19; J: TRBJ2-2; D: TRBD1; CDR3: CASRGRGAGELFF; DNA: TGTGCCAGCAGGGGGCGAGGGGCCGGGGAGCTGTTTTTT
size: NA; V: TRBV13; J: TRBJ2-4; D: NA; CDR3: CASSTVRGITKNIQYF; DNA: TGTGCCAGCAGCACTGTGAGGGGGATTACCAAAAACATTCAGTACTTC
size: NA; V: TRBV19; J: TRBJ1-1; D: NA; CDR3: CASSDGGRTEAFF; DNA: TGTGCCAGTAGTGACGGGGGGAGGACTGAAGCTTTCTTT
size: NA; V: TRBV10-3; J: TRBJ2-5; D: TRBD1; CDR3: CAISVGQGGGGTQYF; DNA: TGTGCCATCAGTGTGGGACAGGGGGGAGGAGGGACCCAGTACTTC
size: NA; V: TRBV5-4; J: TRBJ2-7; D: TRBD2; CDR3: CASSRPGTSGRSYEQYF; DNA: TGTGCCAGCAGCCGTCCCGGGACTAGCGGCCGTTCCTACGAGCAGTACTTC
size: NA; V: TRBV27; J: TRBJ2-7; D: NA; CDR3: CASSLSSGTYEQYF; DNA: TGTGCCAGCAGTTTATCGTCGGGAACCTACGAGCAGTACTTC
size: few; V: TRBV5-1; J: TRBJ2-5; D: TRBD1; CDR3: CASSLIPTGGPLQETQYF; DNA: TGCGCCAGCAGCTTGATACCTACAGGGGGCCCCCTCCAAGAGACCCAGTACTTC
size: NA; V: TRBV7-3; J: TRBJ2-5; D: TRBD1; CDR3: CASSSIGTGEAQYF; DNA: TGTGCCAGCAGCTCAATTGGGACAGGGGAGGCCCAGTACTTC
size: NA; V: TRBV6-1; J: TRBJ2-2; D: TRBD1; CDR3: CASSEFAGGTTGELFF; DNA: TGTGCCAGCAGTGAGTTCGCAGGGGGCACCACCGGGGAGCTGTTTTTT
size: NA; V: TRBV29-1; J: TRBJ2-3; D: TRBD2; CDR3: CSARGGATDTQYF; DNA: TGCAGCGCCCGCGGGGGGGCGACAGATACGCAGTATTTT
size: NA; V: TRBV15; J: TRBJ1-5; D: NA; CDR3: CATSRDPRSNQPQHF; DNA: TGTGCCACCAGCAGAGATCCCAGGAGCAATCAGCCCCAGCATTTT
size: NA; V: TRBV7-8; J: TRBJ2-7; D: NA; CDR3: CASSLSSGAYEQYF; DNA: TGTGCCAGCAGCTTATCATCGGGGGCCTACGAGCAGTACTTC